The sequence of this T cell receptor (beta chain) was determined in a study of T cell responses to AZD1222 COVID-19 vaccine. The data were produced by immunoSEQ multiplex PCR, yet TCRdb's version contains in-frame clones alone and is incomplete. The table lists almost 70,000 clones, about 80% of them singletons, with 11% to 15% in the top ten. The study, taken as a whole, reports: An increase in Spike-specific TCR breadth and depth was observed after two AZD1222 doses.

The V end was cut by 0 bases, the J end by 2 bases, with 10 bases between. Germline V gene lookup returns CDR1 LNHDA and CDR2 SQIVND (reference sequence). The CDR3 consists of 16 residues. To note about this clone: Its antigen is undetermined.

The chain joins TRBV19 to TRBJ2-2; D uncertain. This TCR was sampled from an adult who received the AZD1222 COVID-19 vaccine. This sample comprised peripheral blood, obtained 28 days after the second AZD1222 dose. This CDR3 is CASSIDARFNTGELFF. CDR3 coding DNA: TGTGCCAGTAGTATAGATGCAAGGTTCAACACCGGGGAGCTGTTTTTT.